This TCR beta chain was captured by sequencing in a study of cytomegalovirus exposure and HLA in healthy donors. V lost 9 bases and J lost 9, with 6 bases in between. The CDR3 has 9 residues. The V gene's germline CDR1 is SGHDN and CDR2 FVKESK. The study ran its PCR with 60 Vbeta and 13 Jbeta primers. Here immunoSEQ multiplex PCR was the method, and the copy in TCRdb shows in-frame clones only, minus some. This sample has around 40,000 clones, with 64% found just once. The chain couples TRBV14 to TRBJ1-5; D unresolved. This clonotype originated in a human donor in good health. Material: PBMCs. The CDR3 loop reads CARFRPQHF. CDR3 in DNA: TGTGCCAGATTTAGGCCCCAGCATTTT.